This T cell receptor beta chain is drawn from a study of beta chain features in type 1 diabetes. Study background: Cell yields, gender and age were similar in healthy donors and patients. Study-wide points: Type 1 diabetes patients had TCRB CDR3s that were shorter (moderately but significantly so) in all four CD4+ subsets. Researchers caution that PCR might favor shorter templates, equally among patients and controls.

Since all of the isolated RNA was reverse transcribed, expressed TCRB transcripts were what got sequenced. Only in-frame clones appear in the TCRdb table, and some are missing; sequencing was by immunoSEQ multiplex PCR. The table includes about 700,000 clones, about an eighth detected once. The germline CDR1 and CDR2 sequences are SGHTA and FQGNSA. The V and J ends lost 1 base and 2 bases respectively, with 5 bases between them. The CDR3 contains 13 residues. Regarding this clone: What it binds is unknown. The identical CDR3 is also encoded by other nucleotide sequences in the sample.

The sequenced material came from naive CD4+ T cells from blood. This TCR came from a man aged 18 to 29 with type 1 diabetes. The rearrangement joins TRBV7-2 to TRBJ2-5; D remains unclear. The CDR3 region has the DNA TGTGCCAGCAGCTTAGTACGGCAAGAGACCCAGTACTTC. This encodes CASSLVRQETQYF.